Here is one TCR beta chain with its context. The target antigen is unknown. Other DNA sequences in the same sample also yield this CDR3. The V and J ends lost 2 bases and 0 bases respectively, with 7 bases between them. The CDR3 is 14 residues long. The germline CDR1 and CDR2 sequences are MNHEY and SVGAGI. The assay was immunoSEQ multiplex PCR, and TCRdb's table has in-frame clones only and misses some. Among millions of clones listed, roughly 96% were seen once. Donors had no recently reported acute infections or vaccinations and were HIV-negative. These data come from a study of shared clonotypes between healthy human individuals. Overall study results and limits: Several donors shared 4.5% to 6.5% of their naive CD4 clonotypes. The four-donor shared clonotypes exceeded non-shared clonotypes in generation probability, with non-shared ones scoring lower.

The receptor was isolated from a man between 18 and 35 years old in good health. V is TRBV6-5 and J is TRBJ1-1; D unclear. Sequencing was done on a sample of naive CD4+ T cells sorted from blood. Noted subset: CD45RA+ positively selected. The CDR3 protein is CASSYGHMNTEAFF. DNA for the CDR3: TGTGCCAGCAGTTACGGGCACATGAACACTGAAGCTTTCTTT.